The 17 T cell receptor beta chains listed next were all sequenced from one sample in a study of cytomegalovirus exposure and HLA in healthy donors. Vbeta (60) and Jbeta (13) primers were used in the PCR. Profiled with immunoSEQ multiplex PCR; TCRdb holds only in-frame clones, not every one. Seen here are fewer than 250,000 clones, approximately 82% observed once, and the top ten hold roughly 1.7%. Material for sequencing was PBMCs. These receptors originate from a middle-aged man in good health and CMV-seropositive.

The chain has TRBV5-1 and TRBJ2-3; 15 bases agree with TRBD2. The ends lost 4 bases at V and 4 bases at J; junction bases unmatched: 16. Germline lookup yields CDR1 SGHRS and CDR2 YFSETQ. The CDR3 loop spans 20 amino acids. CDR3: CASSPTTGTSGRPSPDTQYF. DNA of the CDR3: TGCGCCAGCAGCCCGACGACTGGGACTAGCGGGAGGCCCTCCCCAGATACGCAGTATTTT.

The chain recombines TRBV11-2 with TRBJ2-5, with D possibly matching TRBD2 (5 bases). V was trimmed by 5 bases and J by 1 base, leaving 14 bases between them. The CDR3 length is 15 residues. Germline loops: CDR1 SGHAT, CDR2 FQNNGV. DNA for the CDR3: TGTGCCAGCAGCCCCTTACAGAGGGCCCAAGAGACCCAGTACTTC. Amino acid sequence: CASSPLQRAQETQYF.

CDR3 residues: CASSLEGTIRETQYF. CDR3 sequence (DNA): TGCGCCAGCAGCTTAGAAGGGACTATTCGGGAGACCCAGTACTTC. The chain joins TRBV5-1 to TRBJ2-5; 7 nucleotides agree with TRBD2. J was trimmed by 5 bases and V by 2 bases; bases with no gene match: 9. The CDR3 extends over 15 amino acids. Germline CDR1 is SGHRS and CDR2 is YFSETQ.

This chain joins TRBV28 and TRBJ2-5, with 7 bases fitting TRBD2. The ends lost 5 bases at V and 11 bases at J; junction bases unmatched: 8. Germline V gene data show CDR1 as MDHEN and CDR2 as SYDVKM. CDR3 length equals 12 residues. CDR3 coding DNA: TGTGCCAGCAGTCTGGGACTAAGTAAGCAGTACTTC. It is translated as CASSLGLSKQYF.

This chain links TRBV25-1 with TRBJ2-2, with 7 nucleotides matching TRBD1. The trim removed 1 base at V and 4 bases at J, leaving 3 bases unmatched. Germline values: CDR1 MGHDK, CDR2 SYGVNS. CDR3 size: 15 residues. The CDR3: CASSESRGRTGELFF. CDR3 nucleotide sequence: TGTGCCAGCAGTGAATCTAGGGGGCGCACCGGGGAGCTGTTTTTT.

This chain links TRBV28 with TRBJ1-4; TRBD1 matches 8 bases. This CDR3 has 15 amino acids. V shed 3 bases, J shed 3 bases, and the junction held 3 bases outside the gene matches. Germline values: CDR1 MDHEN, CDR2 SYDVKM. CDR3 sequence (DNA): TGTGCCAGCAGTTTGGGGACAGGTCCTAATGAAAAACTGTTTTTT. Encoded protein: CASSLGTGPNEKLFF.

This rearrangement joins TRBV9 to TRBJ2-3; D gene uncertain. V shed 3 bases and J shed 2 bases, with 16 bases lying between them. The germline gives CDR1 SGDLS, CDR2 YYNGEE. There are 16 residues in the CDR3. The CDR3 sequence is CASSGPRFWPTDTQYF. The CDR3 DNA follows: TGTGCCAGCAGCGGCCCCAGGTTCTGGCCCACAGATACGCAGTATTTT.

The rearrangement uses TRBV5-1 and TRBJ1-2; no definite D call. This CDR3 contains 15 residues. V lost 2 bases, J lost 6 bases, and 17 bases lay in between. From germline, CDR1 is SGHRS and CDR2 YFSETQ. The CDR3 nucleotides are TGCGCCAGCAGCTTAGAGGATCCGCGGATCGATGGCTACACCTTC. It encodes CASSLEDPRIDGYTF. The variable domain in full, with the rest retrieved from reference TRBV5-1 and TRBJ1-2, is KAGVTQTPRYLIKTRGQQVTLSCSPISGHRSVSWYQQTPGQGLQFLFEYFSETQRNKGNFPGRFSGRQFSNSRSEMNVSTLELGDSALYLCASSLEDPRIDGYTFGSGTRLTVV.

The rearrangement joins TRBV13 to TRBJ2-7; D gene unclear. The ends were cut back, 0 bases at V and 0 bases at J, with 12 bases in the middle. This CDR3 has 16 residues. Germline CDR1 and CDR2: PRHDT and FYEKMQ (reference sequence). DNA of the CDR3: TGTGCCAGCAGCTTAGGGAACAGCCTCCGCTCCTACGAGCAGTACTTC. Its protein is CASSLGNSLRSYEQYF.

The rearrangement uses TRBV7-6 and TRBJ2-1; TRBD2 matches at 10 bases. The trim removed 1 base at V and 7 bases at J, leaving 7 bases unmatched. CDR3 size: 16 residues. The germline gives CDR1 SGHVS, CDR2 FNYEAQ. The CDR3, as DNA: TGTGCCAGCAGCTTAGAGGCTAGCGGGAGCCGTAATGAGCAGTTCTTC. Translated, it gives CASSLEASGSRNEQFF.

V usage is TRBV7-2 and J usage is TRBJ1-1, with D possibly matching TRBD1 (6 bases). Per germline, CDR1 SGHTA and CDR2 FQGNSA. The CDR3 totals 14 residues. Trimming removed 5 bases from V and 8 bases from J, with 18 bases in between. This CDR3 is CASSLGRDTPEAFF. CDR3 DNA sequence: TGTGCCAGCAGCCTGGGCCGGGACACGCCCGAAGCTTTCTTT.

The chain employs TRBV11-3 and TRBJ2-7, with 13 positions matching TRBD2. The V gene's germline CDR1 is SGHNT and CDR2 YENEEA. The CDR3 contains 15 residues. Trimming took 4 bases from V and 6 from J; bases not matched to a gene: 6. The CDR3 DNA reads TGTGCCAGCAGCTCGGGGACTAGCGGGAACAGCGAGCAGTACTTC. Translated: CASSSGTSGNSEQYF.

V is TRBV19 and J is TRBJ2-7; TRBD2 matches at 7 bases. Germline V gives CDR1 LNHDA, CDR2 SQIVND (reference sequence). CDR3 length: 15 amino acids. J gave up 3 bases and V 3 bases, and 8 bases lay outside the gene matches. CDR3 sequence reads: CASSMGRSSGYEQYF. In DNA, the CDR3 is TGTGCCAGTAGTATGGGGAGATCTAGCGGCTACGAGCAGTACTTC.

This chain links TRBV7-2 with TRBJ2-1; 9 nucleotides align to TRBD2. CDR3 length: 14 amino acids. With 8 bases clipped from V and 4 bases from J, the junction kept 6 bases outside the gene matches. The V gene's germline CDR1 is SGHTA and CDR2 FQGNSA. In DNA form, the CDR3 reads TGTGCCAGCGAGCCTAGCGGGGCGTACAATGAGCAGTTCTTC. It specifies CASEPSGAYNEQFF. Full variable domain (missing parts from reference TRBV7-2 and TRBJ2-1): GAGVSQSPSNKVTEKGKDVELRCDPISGHTALYWYRQSLGQGLEFLIYFQGNSAPDKSGLPSDRFSAERTGGSVSTLTIQRTQQEDSAVYLCASEPSGAYNEQFFGPGTRLTVL.

The J gene is TRBJ1-5, the V gene TRBV18, with D perhaps matching TRBD1 (6 bases). Germline V gene sequence: CDR1 KGHSH, CDR2 LQKENI. The CDR3 length is 15 residues. Trimming cost V 4 bases and J 7 bases, with 17 bases left between them. The CDR3 reads CASSRGGLERQPQHF. In DNA form, the CDR3 reads TGTGCCAGCTCACGGGGGGGGCTGGAGAGACAGCCCCAGCATTTT. The full variable domain, rest sourced from reference TRBV18 and TRBJ1-5, is NAGVMQNPRHLVRRRGQEARLRCSPMKGHSHVYWYRQLPEEGLKFMVYLQKENIIDESGMPKERFSAEFPKEGPSILRIQQVVRGDSAAYFCASSRGGLERQPQHFGDGTRLSIL.

The genes are TRBV28 and TRBJ1-2; perhaps TRBD1 as D (6 bases). This CDR3 has 15 residues. In germline, CDR1 is MDHEN, CDR2 SYDVKM. Trimming left V 7 bases short and J 4 bases short, with 19 bases between. The CDR3 loop reads CASTPLGRGAYGYTF. CDR3 DNA sequence: TGTGCCAGCACCCCCCTGGGCAGGGGCGCCTATGGCTACACCTTC.

This clone was found a few times. The V and J genes are TRBV7-2 and TRBJ1-1, with a weak D call TRBD1 (6 bases). V lost 0 bases and J lost 1, with 6 bases in between. Germline V gene lookup returns CDR1 SGHTA and CDR2 FQGNSA. This CDR3 spans 14 amino acids. CDR3 sequence: CASSLAQGNTEAFF. DNA of the CDR3: TGTGCCAGCAGCTTAGCACAGGGGAACACTGAAGCTTTCTTT.